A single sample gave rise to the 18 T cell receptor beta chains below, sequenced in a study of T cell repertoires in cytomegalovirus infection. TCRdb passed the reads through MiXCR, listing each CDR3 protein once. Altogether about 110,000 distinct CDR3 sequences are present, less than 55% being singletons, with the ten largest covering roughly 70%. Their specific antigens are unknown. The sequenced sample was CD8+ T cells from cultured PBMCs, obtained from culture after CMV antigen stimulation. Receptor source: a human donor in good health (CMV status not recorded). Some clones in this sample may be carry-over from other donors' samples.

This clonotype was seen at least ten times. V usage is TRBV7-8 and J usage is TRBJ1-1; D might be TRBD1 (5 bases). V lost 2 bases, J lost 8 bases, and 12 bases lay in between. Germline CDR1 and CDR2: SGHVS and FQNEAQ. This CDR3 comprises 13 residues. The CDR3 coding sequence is TGTGCCAGCAGCTTACGCAGGGCGTGGGAAGCTTTCTTT. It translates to CASSLRRAWEAFF.

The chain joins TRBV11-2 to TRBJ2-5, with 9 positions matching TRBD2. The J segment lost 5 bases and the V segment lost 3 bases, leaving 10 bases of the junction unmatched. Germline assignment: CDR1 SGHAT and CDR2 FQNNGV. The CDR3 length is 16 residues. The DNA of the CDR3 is TGTGCCAGCAGCTTCCTCCTAGCGGGGCACACGGAGACCCAGTACTTC. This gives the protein CASSFLLAGHTETQYF.

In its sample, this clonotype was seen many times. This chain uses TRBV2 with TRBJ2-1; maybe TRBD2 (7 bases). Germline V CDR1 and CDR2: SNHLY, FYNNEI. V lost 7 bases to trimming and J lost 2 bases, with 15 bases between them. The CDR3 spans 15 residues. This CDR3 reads CASTLGGGPYNEQFF. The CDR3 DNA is TGTGCCAGCACTTTAGGGGGGGGCCCCTACAATGAGCAGTTCTTC.

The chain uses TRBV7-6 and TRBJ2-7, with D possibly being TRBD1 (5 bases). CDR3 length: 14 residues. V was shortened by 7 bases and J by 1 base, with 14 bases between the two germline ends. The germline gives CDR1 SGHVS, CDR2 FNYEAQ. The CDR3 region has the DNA TGTGCCAGCACCCCCGACGGACAATCCTACGAGCAGTACTTC. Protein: CASTPDGQSYEQYF.

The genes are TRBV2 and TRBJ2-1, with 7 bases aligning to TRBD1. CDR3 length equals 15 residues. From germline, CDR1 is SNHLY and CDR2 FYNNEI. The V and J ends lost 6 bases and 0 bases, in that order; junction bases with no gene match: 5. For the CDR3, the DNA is TGTGCCAGCAGGGCGACAGGGAGCTCCTACAATGAGCAGTTCTTC. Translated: CASRATGSSYNEQFF.

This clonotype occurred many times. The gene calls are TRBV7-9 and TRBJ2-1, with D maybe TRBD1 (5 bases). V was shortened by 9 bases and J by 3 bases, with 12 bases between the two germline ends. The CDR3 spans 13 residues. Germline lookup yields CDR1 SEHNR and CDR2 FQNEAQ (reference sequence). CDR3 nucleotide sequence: TGTGCCAGTGGGCAGGGCAACTACAATGAGCAGTTCTTC. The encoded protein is CASGQGNYNEQFF.

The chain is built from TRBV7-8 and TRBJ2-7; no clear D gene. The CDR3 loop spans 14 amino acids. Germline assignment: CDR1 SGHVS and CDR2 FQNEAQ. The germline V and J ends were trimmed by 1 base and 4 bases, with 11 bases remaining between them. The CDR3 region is CASSLDLGVYEQYF. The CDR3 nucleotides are TGTGCCAGCAGCTTAGATCTTGGGGTTTACGAGCAGTACTTC.

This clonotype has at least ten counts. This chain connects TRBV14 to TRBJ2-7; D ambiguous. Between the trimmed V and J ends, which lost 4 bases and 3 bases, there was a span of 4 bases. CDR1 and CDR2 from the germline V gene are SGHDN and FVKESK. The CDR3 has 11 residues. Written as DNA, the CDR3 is TGTGCCAGCAGCCTTTACTACGAGCAGTACTTC. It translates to CASSLYYEQYF.

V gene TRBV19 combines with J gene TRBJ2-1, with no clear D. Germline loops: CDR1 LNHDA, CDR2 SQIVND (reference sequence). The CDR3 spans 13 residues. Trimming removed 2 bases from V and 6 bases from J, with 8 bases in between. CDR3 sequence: CASSINPLNEQFF. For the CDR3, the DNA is TGTGCCAGTAGTATAAATCCCCTCAATGAGCAGTTCTTC. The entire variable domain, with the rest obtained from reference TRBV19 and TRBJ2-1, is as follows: DGGITQSPKYLFRKEGQNVTLSCEQNLNHDAMYWYRQDPGQGLRLIYYSQIVNDFQKGDIAEGYSVSREKKESFPLTVTSAQKNPTAFYLCASSINPLNEQFFGPGTRLTVL.

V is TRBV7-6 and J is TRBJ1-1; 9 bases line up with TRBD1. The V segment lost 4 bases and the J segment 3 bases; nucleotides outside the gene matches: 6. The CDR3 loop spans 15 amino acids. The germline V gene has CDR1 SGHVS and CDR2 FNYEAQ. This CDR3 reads CASSSLDRGDTEAFF. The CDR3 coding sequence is TGTGCCAGCAGCTCGTTGGACAGGGGCGACACTGAAGCTTTCTTT.

CDR3 sequence: CASSLAGAGFPYEQYF. CDR3 DNA: TGTGCCAGCAGCCTCGCTGGCGCGGGGTTTCCCTACGAGCAGTACTTC. V gene TRBV7-2 combines with J gene TRBJ2-7, with D perhaps TRBD2 (6 bases). CDR3 size: 16 residues. V was pared by 5 bases and J by 2 bases, with 19 bases between. CDR1 is SGHTA, CDR2 FQGNSA, per germline.

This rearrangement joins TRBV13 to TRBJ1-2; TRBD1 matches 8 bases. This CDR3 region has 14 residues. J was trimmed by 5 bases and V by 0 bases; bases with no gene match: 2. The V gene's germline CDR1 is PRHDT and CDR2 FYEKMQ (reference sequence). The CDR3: CASSLGQGVYGYTF. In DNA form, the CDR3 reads TGTGCCAGCAGCTTAGGACAGGGGGTTTATGGCTACACCTTC.

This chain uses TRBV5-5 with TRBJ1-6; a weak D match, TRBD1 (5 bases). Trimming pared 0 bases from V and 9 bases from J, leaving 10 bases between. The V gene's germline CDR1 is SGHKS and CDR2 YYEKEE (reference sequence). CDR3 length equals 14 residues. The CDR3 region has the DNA TGTGCCAGCAGCTTGGTGGGGGAAGTTTCACCCCTCCACTTT. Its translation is CASSLVGEVSPLHF.

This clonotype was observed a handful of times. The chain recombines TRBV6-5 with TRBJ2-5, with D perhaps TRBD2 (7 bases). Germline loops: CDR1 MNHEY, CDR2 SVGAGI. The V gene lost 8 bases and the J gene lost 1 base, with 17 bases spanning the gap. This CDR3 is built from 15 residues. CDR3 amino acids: CASRILGGLQETQYF. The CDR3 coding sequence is TGTGCCAGCCGGATCTTGGGGGGGCTCCAAGAGACCCAGTACTTC.

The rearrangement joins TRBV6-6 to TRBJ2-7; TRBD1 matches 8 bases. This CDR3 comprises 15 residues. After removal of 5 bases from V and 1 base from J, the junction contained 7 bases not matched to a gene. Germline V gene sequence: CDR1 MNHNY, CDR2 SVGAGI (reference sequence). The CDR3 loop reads CASSRGRTGSYEQYF. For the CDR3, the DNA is TGTGCCAGCAGTCGGGGAAGGACAGGGTCCTACGAGCAGTACTTC.

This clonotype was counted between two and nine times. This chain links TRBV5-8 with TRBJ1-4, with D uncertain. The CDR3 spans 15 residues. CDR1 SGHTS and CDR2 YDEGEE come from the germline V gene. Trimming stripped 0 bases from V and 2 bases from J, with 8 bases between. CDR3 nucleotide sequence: TGTGCCAGCAGCTTGGTCGGACTGACTAATGAAAAACTGTTTTTT. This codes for CASSLVGLTNEKLFF.

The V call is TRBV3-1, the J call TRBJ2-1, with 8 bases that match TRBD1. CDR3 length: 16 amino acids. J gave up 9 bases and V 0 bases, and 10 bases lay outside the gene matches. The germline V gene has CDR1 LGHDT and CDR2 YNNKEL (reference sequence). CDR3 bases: TGTGCCAGCAGCCAAGATTTGGCAGGGGGCTCTGGTGAGCAGTTCTTC. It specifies CASSQDLAGGSGEQFF.

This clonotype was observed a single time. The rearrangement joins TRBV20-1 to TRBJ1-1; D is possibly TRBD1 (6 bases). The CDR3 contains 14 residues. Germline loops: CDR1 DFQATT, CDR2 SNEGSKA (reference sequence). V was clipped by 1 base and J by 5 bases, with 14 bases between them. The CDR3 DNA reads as TGCAGTGCTAGAGTCAGGGGCCAAGAGACTGAAGCTTTCTTT. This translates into CSARVRGQETEAFF.